This T cell receptor beta chain was captured in a study of blood T cell repertoires in COVID-19. Study-level information: The United States, Italy and Spain provided the acute and convalescent COVID-19 samples.

This clone was counted a few times. CDR1 KGHDR and CDR2 SFDVKD come from the germline V gene. This CDR3 is 14 amino acids long. V lost 12 bases and J 2 bases, leaving 18 bases between the germline ends. Libraries were prepared by immunoSEQ multiplex PCR; TCRdb keeps only in-frame clonotypes and omits some of them. Altogether about 220,000 clones are present, over 60% being singletons, with the ten largest covering 5.5% to 8.5%. The sample comprised peripheral blood. The source is a woman aged 70 to 79 with acute or convalescent COVID-19. The chain couples TRBV24-1 to TRBJ1-2, with D maybe TRBD1 (6 bases). The CDR3 DNA is TGTGCCGCCCTCAGGGGCAGGGGAAACTATGGCTACACCTTC. It codes for CAALRGRGNYGYTF.